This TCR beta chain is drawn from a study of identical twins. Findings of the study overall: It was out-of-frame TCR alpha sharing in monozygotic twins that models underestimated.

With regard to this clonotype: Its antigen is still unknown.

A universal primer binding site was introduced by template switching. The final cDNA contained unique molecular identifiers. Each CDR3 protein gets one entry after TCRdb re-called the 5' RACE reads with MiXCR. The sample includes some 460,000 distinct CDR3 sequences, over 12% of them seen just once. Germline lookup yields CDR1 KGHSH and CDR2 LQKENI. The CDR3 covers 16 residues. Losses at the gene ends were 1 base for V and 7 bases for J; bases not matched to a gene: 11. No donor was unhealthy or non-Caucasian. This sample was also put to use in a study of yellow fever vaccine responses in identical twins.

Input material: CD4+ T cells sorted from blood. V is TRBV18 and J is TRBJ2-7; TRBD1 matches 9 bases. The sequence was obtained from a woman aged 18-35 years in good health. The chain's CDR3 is CASSPRTGESSREQYF. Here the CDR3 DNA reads TGTGCCAGCTCACCACGGACAGGGGAAAGTTCGAGGGAGCAGTACTTC.